This T cell receptor beta chain emerged from a study of early T cells in non-severe SARS-CoV-2 infection. TCRdb called the 5' RACE reads again in MiXCR, with one record for every CDR3 protein. The table shows approximately 60,000 distinct CDR3 sequences, with approximately 12% occurring only once. This CDR3 region has 14 residues. Trimming pared 6 bases from V and 1 base from J, leaving 11 bases between. Germline CDR1 MNHEY, CDR2 SVGEGT. This clonotype was detected many times. The receptor was derived from an adult who was a healthcare worker with PCR-confirmed SARS-CoV-2 infection or an uninfected control (not recorded which). This chain joins TRBV6-2 or TRBV6-3 and TRBJ2-3; D may be TRBD2 (6 bases). Sequenced material: whole blood. The CDR3 nucleotides read TGTGCCAGCAGCTTGACTAGGGGCACAGATACGCAGTATTTT. Translation gives CASSLTRGTDTQYF.